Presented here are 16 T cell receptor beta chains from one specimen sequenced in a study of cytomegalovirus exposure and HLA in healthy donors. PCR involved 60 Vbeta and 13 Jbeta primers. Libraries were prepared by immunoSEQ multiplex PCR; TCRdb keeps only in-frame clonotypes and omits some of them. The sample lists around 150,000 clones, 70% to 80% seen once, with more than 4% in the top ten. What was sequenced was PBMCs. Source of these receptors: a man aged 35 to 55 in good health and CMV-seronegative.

CDR3 in amino acids: CASRLAGGSSYEQYF. In DNA, the CDR3 is TGTGCCAGCAGGTTAGCGGGGGGAAGCTCCTACGAGCAGTACTTC. The chain uses TRBV5-6 and TRBJ2-7; 10 nucleotides match TRBD2. The ends lost 5 bases at V and 0 bases at J; junction bases unmatched: 5. CDR1 SGHDT and CDR2 YYEEEE come from the germline V gene. There are 15 residues in the CDR3.

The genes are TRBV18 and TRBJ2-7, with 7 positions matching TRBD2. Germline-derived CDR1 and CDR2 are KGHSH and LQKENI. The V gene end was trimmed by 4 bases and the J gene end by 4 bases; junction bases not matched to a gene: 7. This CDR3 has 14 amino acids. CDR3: CASSLGTISYEQYF. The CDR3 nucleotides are TGTGCCAGCTCACTCGGGACTATTTCATACGAGCAGTACTTC. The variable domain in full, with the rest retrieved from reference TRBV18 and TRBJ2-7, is NAGVMQNPRHLVRRRGQEARLRCSPMKGHSHVYWYRQLPEEGLKFMVYLQKENIIDESGMPKERFSAEFPKEGPSILRIQQVVRGDSAAYFCASSLGTISYEQYFGPGTRLTVT.

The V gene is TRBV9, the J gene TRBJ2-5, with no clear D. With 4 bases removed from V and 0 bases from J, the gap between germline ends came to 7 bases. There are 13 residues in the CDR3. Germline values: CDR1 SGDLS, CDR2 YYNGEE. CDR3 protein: CASSKTYQETQYF. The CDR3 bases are TGTGCCAGCAGCAAGACTTACCAAGAGACCCAGTACTTC.

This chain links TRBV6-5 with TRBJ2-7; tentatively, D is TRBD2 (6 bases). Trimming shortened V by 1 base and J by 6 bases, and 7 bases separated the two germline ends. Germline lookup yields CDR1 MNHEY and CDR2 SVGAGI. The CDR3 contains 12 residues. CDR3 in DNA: TGTGCCAGCAGTTACTACGGGGGCGAGCAGTACTTC. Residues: CASSYYGGEQYF.

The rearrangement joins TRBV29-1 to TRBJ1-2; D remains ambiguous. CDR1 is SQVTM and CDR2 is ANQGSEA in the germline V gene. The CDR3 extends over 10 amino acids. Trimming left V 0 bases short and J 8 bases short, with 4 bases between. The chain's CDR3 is CSVEDRGYTF. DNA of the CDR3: TGCAGCGTTGAAGATCGGGGCTACACCTTC.

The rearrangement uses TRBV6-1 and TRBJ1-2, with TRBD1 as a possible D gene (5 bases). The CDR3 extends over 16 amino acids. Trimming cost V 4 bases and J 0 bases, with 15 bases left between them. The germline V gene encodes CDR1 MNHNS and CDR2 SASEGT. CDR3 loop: CASSVGAAGANYGYTF. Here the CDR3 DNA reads TGTGCCAGCAGTGTTGGGGCAGCAGGAGCTAACTATGGCTACACCTTC.

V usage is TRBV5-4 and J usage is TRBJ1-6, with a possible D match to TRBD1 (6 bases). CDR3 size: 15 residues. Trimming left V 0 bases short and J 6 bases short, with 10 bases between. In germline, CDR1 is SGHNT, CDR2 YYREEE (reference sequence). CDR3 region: CASSLESGVNSPLHF. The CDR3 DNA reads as TGTGCCAGCAGCTTGGAGTCAGGGGTTAATTCACCCCTCCACTTT.

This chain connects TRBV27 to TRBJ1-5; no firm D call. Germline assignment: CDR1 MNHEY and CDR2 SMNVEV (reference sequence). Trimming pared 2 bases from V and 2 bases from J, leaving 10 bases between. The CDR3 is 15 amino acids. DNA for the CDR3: TGTGCCAGCAGTTTACAGGCGTTCGGCAATCAGCCCCAGCATTTT. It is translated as CASSLQAFGNQPQHF.

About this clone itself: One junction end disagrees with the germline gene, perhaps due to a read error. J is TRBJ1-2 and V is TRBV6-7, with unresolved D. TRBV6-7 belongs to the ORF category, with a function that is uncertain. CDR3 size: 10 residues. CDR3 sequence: CASSCRGLYF. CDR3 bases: TGTGCCAGCAGTTGCCGGGGTCTTTATTTC.

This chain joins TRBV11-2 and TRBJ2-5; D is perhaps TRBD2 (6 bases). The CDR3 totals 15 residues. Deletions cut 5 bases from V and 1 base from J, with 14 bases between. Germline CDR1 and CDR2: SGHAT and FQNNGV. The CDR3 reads CASSVTRGVQETQYF. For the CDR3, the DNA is TGTGCCAGCAGCGTAACGCGGGGTGTCCAAGAGACCCAGTACTTC. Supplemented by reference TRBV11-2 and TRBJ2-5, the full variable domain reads EAGVAQSPRYKIIEKRQSVAFWCNPISGHATLYWYQQILGQGPKLLIQFQNNGVVDDSQLPKDRFSAERLKGVDSTLKIQPAKLEDSAVYLCASSVTRGVQETQYFGPGTRLLVL.

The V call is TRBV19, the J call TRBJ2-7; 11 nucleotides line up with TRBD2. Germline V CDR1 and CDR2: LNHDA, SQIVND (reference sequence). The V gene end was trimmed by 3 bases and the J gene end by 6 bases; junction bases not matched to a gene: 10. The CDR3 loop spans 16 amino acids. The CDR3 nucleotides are TGTGCCAGTAGTATGGTGCCTCCTCTAGCGGGGGGCGAGCAGTACTTC. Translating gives CASSMVPPLAGGEQYF.

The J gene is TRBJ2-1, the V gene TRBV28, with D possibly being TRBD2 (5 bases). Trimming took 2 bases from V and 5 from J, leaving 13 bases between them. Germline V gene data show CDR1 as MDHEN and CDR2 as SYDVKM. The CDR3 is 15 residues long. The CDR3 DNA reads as TGTGCCAGCAGTTTAGGGCCGGGGAGACACAATGAGCAGTTCTTC. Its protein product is CASSLGPGRHNEQFF.

The CDR3 DNA sequence: TGCAGCGTTGAGAAGGGGTCCTACGAGCAGTACTTC. Protein sequence: CSVEKGSYEQYF. The rearrangement uses TRBV29-1 and TRBJ2-7; D perhaps matches TRBD1 (5 bases). Deletions cut 3 bases from V and 1 base from J, with 7 bases between. The CDR3 totals 12 residues. Germline V gene data show CDR1 as SQVTM and CDR2 as ANQGSEA.

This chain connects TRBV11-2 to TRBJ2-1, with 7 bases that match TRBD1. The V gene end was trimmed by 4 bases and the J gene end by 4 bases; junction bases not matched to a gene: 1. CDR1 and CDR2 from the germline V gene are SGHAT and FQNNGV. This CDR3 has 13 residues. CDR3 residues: CASSYRGYNEQFF. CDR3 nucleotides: TGTGCCAGCAGCTACAGGGGTTACAATGAGCAGTTCTTC.

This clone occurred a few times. The CDR3 DNA reads as TGTGCCAGCAAGGGGTGGGTGAGTGAGCAGTTCTTC. Translated, it gives CASKGWVSEQFF. The chain has TRBV2 and TRBJ2-1, with a weak D call TRBD1 (5 bases). Trimming left V 7 bases short and J 9 bases short, with 13 bases between. CDR1 and CDR2 from the germline V gene are SNHLY and FYNNEI. The CDR3 extends over 12 amino acids. The variable domain in full, completed from reference TRBV2 and TRBJ2-1, reads EPEVTQTPSHQVTQMGQEVILRCVPISNHLYFYWYRQILGQKVEFLVSFYNNEISEKSEIFDDQFSVERPDGSNFTLKIRSTKLEDSAMYFCASKGWVSEQFFGPGTRLTVL.

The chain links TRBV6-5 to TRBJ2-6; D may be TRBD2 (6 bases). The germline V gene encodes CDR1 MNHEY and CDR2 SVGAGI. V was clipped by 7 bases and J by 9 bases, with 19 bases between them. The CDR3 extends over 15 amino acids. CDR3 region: CASTEGTEEHNVLTF. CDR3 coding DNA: TGTGCCAGCACGGAGGGAACCGAAGAACACAACGTCCTGACTTTC.